Shown below are 10 T cell receptor beta chains from a single sample sequenced in a study of T cells in women clearing cervical HPV infection. Only in-frame clones appear in the TCRdb table, and some are missing; sequencing was by immunoSEQ multiplex PCR. The sample has more than 25,000 clones; the top ten hold more than 7%. Source material: blood buffy coat. The origin of the receptors is a woman between 18 and 69 years old with a cervical HPV16 infection that either progressed to CIN3+ or cleared (not recorded which).

Turning to this clone: The CDR3 goes on 3 residues after the read ends, and that part is filled in from the germline J gene. J is TRBJ2-7 and V is TRBV12-3 or TRBV12-4, with no clear D. This CDR3 is built from 11 residues. V lost 6 bases to trimming and J lost 6 bases, with 9 bases between them. The covered CDR3 bases are TGTGCCAGCAGCCATGGCGGCGAG. This codes for CASSHGGE. The entire CDR3 is CASSHGGEQYF.

A remark on this clone: The DNA ends 3 residues before the CDR3 does, and the rest of the CDR3 is filled in from the germline J gene. This chain uses TRBV7-2 with TRBJ2-7; tentative D call: TRBD2 (5 bases). Germline CDR1 and CDR2: SGHTA and FQGNSA. V was pared by 3 bases and J by 4 bases, with 10 bases between. This CDR3 has 13 amino acids. This chain's CDR3 is CASSFPSSYEQYF. The CDR3 DNA, read in part, is TGTGCCAGCAGCTTTCCTAGCTCTTACGAG.

Turning to this clone: The CDR3 end is not reached by the read, which stops 3 residues before it; the germline J gene fills it in. The V call is TRBV13, the J call TRBJ2-1; TRBD2 matches 7 bases. V shed 5 bases, J shed 8 bases, and the junction held 12 bases outside the gene matches. The CDR3 extends over 15 amino acids. Germline V gene data show CDR1 as PRHDT and CDR2 as FYEKMQ (reference sequence). This CDR3 is CASSRLPSGTDEQFF. Incomplete CDR3 DNA: TGTGCCAGCAGCCGACTTCCTAGCGGAACAGATGAG.

About this clone: The missing CDR3 end, 3 residues past where the read stops, is filled in from the germline J gene. The genes are TRBV18 and TRBJ2-3, with D perhaps matching TRBD1 (5 bases). Germline V lookup: CDR1 KGHSH, CDR2 LQKENI. The CDR3 runs to 16 residues. The CDR3 spells CASSPRSEGVQETQYF. The part of the CDR3 DNA that was read is TGTGCCAGCTCCCCCCGGTCGGAAGGGGTACAAGAGACG.

Comment on this clone: The CDR3 end lies 3 residues beyond the end of the read and is filled in from the germline J gene. The genes are TRBV5-1 and TRBJ1-1, with TRBD1 matching over 7 bases. With 7 bases clipped from V and 4 bases from J, the junction kept 13 bases outside the gene matches. Germline V lookup: CDR1 SGHRS, CDR2 YFSETQ. This CDR3 contains 15 residues. CDR3 in amino acids: CASVDSTGRSTEAFF. Partial CDR3 DNA: TGCGCCAGCGTGGACTCGACAGGGAGGTCCACTGAA.

With regard to this clone: Sequencing ends 3 residues short of the CDR3 end; the germline J gene provides the rest. This chain uses TRBV13 with TRBJ2-2; D is perhaps TRBD2 (5 bases). Per germline, CDR1 PRHDT and CDR2 FYEKMQ (reference sequence). This CDR3 contains 13 residues. CDR3 region: CASSYGDLGKLFF. The sequenced part of the CDR3 DNA is TGTGCCAGCAGCTACGGGGATTTAGGAAAG.

Of note for this clone: The read halts 3 residues ahead of the CDR3 end, with the missing end drawn from the germline J gene. V gene TRBV18 combines with J gene TRBJ2-4; D possibly corresponds to TRBD2 (5 bases). This CDR3 comprises 16 residues. Germline-derived CDR1 and CDR2 are KGHSH and LQKENI. The CDR3 sequence is CASSPAVYMGDYGQYF. Partial CDR3 DNA: TGTGCCAGCTCACCAGCGGTCTACATGGGCGACTATGGT.

For this clone: The CDR3 is cut off 3 residues early in the read; its end comes from the germline J gene. This sequence joins TRBV19 and TRBJ1-6; TRBD1 might be the D (5 bases). CDR3 length equals 14 residues. CDR1 is LNHDA and CDR2 is SQIVND in the germline V gene (reference sequence). V was cut by 5 bases and J by 8 bases, with 13 bases left in between. The CDR3 sequence is CASSSGTRDSPLHF. Incomplete CDR3 DNA: TGTGCCAGTAGTTCCGGGACTCGAGATTCACCC.

Remarks on this clone: The CDR3 is cut off 3 residues early in the read; its end comes from the germline J gene. This chain joins TRBV6-1 and TRBJ2-2, with D perhaps TRBD1 (6 bases). CDR1 and CDR2 from the germline V gene are MNHNS and SASEGT. V gave up 2 bases and J gave up 0 bases, with 10 bases separating them. The CDR3 extends over 16 amino acids. The CDR3 here is CASSEQGLTNTGELFF. CDR3 DNA, as far as it was read: TGTGCCAGCAGTGAACAGGGGTTAACGAACACCGGGGAG.

In the case of this clone: The CDR3 extends 3 residues past the end of the read, so its final part is completed from the germline J gene. This chain connects TRBV11-3 to TRBJ2-1; 10 bases align to TRBD2. The germline CDR1 and CDR2 sequences are SGHNT and YENEEA. J gave up 3 bases and V 4 bases, and 0 bases lay outside the gene matches. CDR3 length: 14 residues. The sequenced CDR3 bases are TGTGCCAGCAGCTCTAGCGGGAGCTACAATGAG. Residues: CASSSSGSYNE. The whole CDR3 reads CASSSSGSYNEQFF.